This T cell receptor (beta chain) was profiled in a study of blood T cells in healthy people across ages. With a J-beta primer mix and a sample-barcoded 5' primer, a second PCR ran roughly 7 to 11 cycles. Each cDNA molecule, via a template-switch adaptor with 12 random nucleotides, was tagged. Sequencing recovered at least 3 million CDR3-containing paired-end reads from each sample. Using its own MiXCR run on the 5' RACE reads, TCRdb lists one record per CDR3 protein. The profile covers about 930,000 distinct CDR3 sequences, with around 29% appearing a single time and roughly a tenth taken by the ten largest. V was shortened by 6 bases and J by 6 bases, with 23 bases between the two germline ends. The CDR3 covers 16 residues. Germline V CDR1 and CDR2: LGHDT, YNNKEL (reference sequence). These data also formed part of another study, on T cells of mothers and their children. As that study records: Overlap measured in related mother-child pairs was slightly, non-significantly higher than in unrelated pairs. At a sensitivity of approximately 100 clones per million clonotypes, no persistent microchimeric T cell clones appeared.

This sequence joins TRBV3-1 and TRBJ1-2; D not resolved. This receptor was identified in a woman in her thirties or forties in good health. Sequences were obtained from blood. In DNA, the CDR3 is TGTGCCAGCAGTCAGGAGGGCTGGGGAAGAAGAGATGGCTACACCTTC. Translated: CASSQEGWGRRDGYTF.